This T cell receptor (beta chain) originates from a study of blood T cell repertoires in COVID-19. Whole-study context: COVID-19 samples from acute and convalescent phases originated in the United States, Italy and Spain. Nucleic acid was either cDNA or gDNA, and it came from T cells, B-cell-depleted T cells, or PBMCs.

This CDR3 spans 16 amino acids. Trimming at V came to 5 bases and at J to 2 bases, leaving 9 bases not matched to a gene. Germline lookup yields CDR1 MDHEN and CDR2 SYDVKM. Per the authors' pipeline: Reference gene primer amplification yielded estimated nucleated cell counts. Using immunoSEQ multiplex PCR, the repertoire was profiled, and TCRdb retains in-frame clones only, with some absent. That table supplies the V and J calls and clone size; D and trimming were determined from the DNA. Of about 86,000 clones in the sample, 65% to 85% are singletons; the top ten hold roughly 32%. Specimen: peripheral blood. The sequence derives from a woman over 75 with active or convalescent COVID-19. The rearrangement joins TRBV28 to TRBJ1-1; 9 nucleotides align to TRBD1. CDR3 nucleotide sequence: TGTGCCAGCAGTCCCCTGGGACAGGGCGCAAACACTGAAGCTTTCTTT. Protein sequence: CASSPLGQGANTEAFF.